These 6 T cell receptor beta chains share one sample of origin, sequenced in a study of long-term antiretroviral therapy in people with HIV. The immunoSEQ assay was v3.0, run at survey level. Only in-frame clones appear in the TCRdb table, and some are missing; sequencing was by immunoSEQ multiplex PCR. The data show approximately 36,000 clones, over 75% seen once. The specimen was unsorted PBMCs, collected 0.6 years after starting antiretroviral therapy. Source of these receptors: a man aged 18 to 29 with HIV.

The chain carries TRBV5-1 and TRBJ2-7, with a possible D match to TRBD1 (6 bases). Trimming left V 0 bases short and J 2 bases short, with 12 bases between. The CDR3 has 15 residues. Germline loops: CDR1 SGHRS, CDR2 YFSETQ. The CDR3 nucleotides read TGCGCCAGCAGCTTGGTTTGGGACAAAGCCTACGAGCAGTACTTC. Its protein product is CASSLVWDKAYEQYF.

This rearrangement joins TRBV11-2 to TRBJ2-7; a weak D match, TRBD2 (5 bases). The germline gives CDR1 SGHAT, CDR2 FQNNGV. This CDR3 has 14 residues. V lost 2 bases and J 1 base, leaving 9 bases between the germline ends. The CDR3 reads CASSLYEGSYEQYF. The CDR3 DNA reads TGTGCCAGCAGCTTATATGAGGGATCCTACGAGCAGTACTTC.

This chain connects TRBV5-4 to TRBJ1-2, with D perhaps matching TRBD1 (5 bases). The CDR3 contains 12 residues. Between the trimmed V and J ends, which lost 4 bases and 6 bases, there was a span of 10 bases. The germline V gene has CDR1 SGHNT and CDR2 YYREEE (reference sequence). This chain's CDR3 is CASSRDGDGYTF. CDR3 DNA: TGTGCCAGCAGCCGGGACGGTGATGGCTACACCTTC.

This clone appeared once. The chain uses TRBV1 and TRBJ1-1. TRBV1 is marked as a pseudogene. The CDR3 spans 15 residues. The chain's CDR3 is CTSSQGAGGGTEAFF. In nucleotides, the CDR3 is TGCACCAGCAGCCAAGGTGCAGGCGGAGGAACTGAAGCTTTCTTT.

V gene TRBV9 combines with J gene TRBJ2-3, with 7 bases identical to TRBD2. The trim removed 0 bases at V and 3 bases at J, leaving 7 bases unmatched. CDR1 is SGDLS, CDR2 YYNGEE, per germline. The CDR3 totals 16 residues. The CDR3 loop is CASSVGSSGNTDTQYF. The CDR3 nucleotides read TGTGCCAGCAGCGTAGGGTCCAGCGGGAATACAGATACGCAGTATTTT.

V usage is TRBV7-9 and J usage is TRBJ1-4; unclear D gene. The V gene's germline CDR1 is SEHNR and CDR2 FQNEAQ (reference sequence). Trimming left V 5 bases short and J 0 bases short, with 7 bases between. The CDR3 spans 14 residues. This CDR3 is CASSQYATNEKLFF. In DNA form, the CDR3 reads TGTGCCAGCAGCCAGTATGCAACTAATGAAAAACTGTTTTTT.